The entry below describes one TCR beta chain. Its antigen remains unidentified. The data derive from a study of cytomegalovirus exposure and HLA in healthy donors. Whole-study findings and limits: The majority of TCR sequences were rare, yet some public TCRs appeared in many donors. Clusters of TCRs from the first cohort tended to co-occur in the roughly 120 validation repertoires (as a later analysis found). The study flagged some 170 TCR beta chains as cytomegalovirus-associated.

CDR3 size: 15 residues. Between the trimmed V and J ends, which lost 4 bases and 5 bases, there was a span of 16 bases. CDR1 and CDR2 (germline): MNHEY, SVGAGI. Data came from immunoSEQ multiplex PCR; TCRdb stores just in-frame clones and leaves some out. The sample has 80,000 to 100,000 clones, roughly 93% seen once. Donors came from a validation cohort of 95 to 150 subjects, distinct from the first 666-subject cohort. This chain joins TRBV6-5 and TRBJ2-3, with D maybe TRBD2 (6 bases). The sequenced material came from PBMCs. This TCR derives from a man aged 25 to 40 in good health and CMV-seronegative. The CDR3 nucleotides read TGTGCCAGCAGTTCGGCGGGGCTGGGGATAGATACGCAGTATTTT. This encodes CASSSAGLGIDTQYF.